This record concerns one T cell receptor beta chain sequence. This CDR3 has 15 residues. Per germline, CDR1 MNHEY and CDR2 SMNVEV (reference sequence). The V end was cut by 0 bases, the J end by 1 base, with 9 bases between. This record belongs to a study of sequential checkpoint blockade in melanoma. The treatment: randomized to nivolumab then ipilimumab (arm A) or the reverse (arm B). Here immunoSEQ multiplex PCR was the method, and the copy in TCRdb shows in-frame clones only, minus some. Of 35,000 to 45,000 clones in the sample, about four fifths were seen once. The source material was CD8+ T cells sorted from blood (inferred from file names), sampled from a patient given nivolumab and ipilimumab in sequence. V is TRBV27 and J is TRBJ1-1; D is possibly TRBD1 (6 bases). The receptor comes from a human donor with melanoma. The DNA of the CDR3 is TGTGCCAGCAGTTTATCCGGGGGGGCGAACACTGAAGCTTTCTTT. Protein: CASSLSGGANTEAFF.